This TCR beta chain was identified during a study of control samples from healthy donors and cancer patients. CDR3 length equals 15 residues. Germline V gene lookup returns CDR1 MGHDK and CDR2 SYGVNS. The V end lost 1 base, the J end lost 3 bases, and 13 bases lay between the germline ends. Clones were read by immunoSEQ multiplex PCR, and TCRdb kept only the in-frame ones, dropping some. The table has about 180,000 clones, around 94% seen once. The rearrangement joins TRBV25-1 to TRBJ2-7, with D possibly TRBD1 on 6 matching bases. The clonotype comes from a woman aged 18-29 years in good health. Sequencing was done on a sample of blood. The CDR3 protein is CASSEFGTRYYEQYF. The CDR3 coding sequence is TGTGCCAGCAGTGAATTCGGGACAAGATACTACGAGCAGTACTTC.